This T cell receptor (beta chain) was captured by sequencing in a study of T cell clonality in common variable immunodeficiency. This CDR3 has 14 amino acids. Germline CDR1 and CDR2: KGHSH and LQKENI. With V trimmed by 3 bases and J by 3 bases, 5 bases remained unmatched. This clone was found many times. What it recognizes is unknown. The sequence runs out 3 residues before the end of the CDR3; the remainder is reconstructed from the germline J gene. Sequencing used immunoSEQ multiplex PCR; TCRdb keeps in-frame clones, though not all of them. The sample presents around 50,000 clones, none singletons. Points from the study as a whole: CVID subjects showed higher TCRbeta clonality than healthy controls. Authors noted CVID clonality's cause needs subpopulation repertoire sequencing. In common variable immunodeficiency, TCR beta chains reportedly carried fewer deletions and N-nucleotide insertions.

Caucasian heritage predominated among both patients and controls. The sequenced material came from peripheral blood mononuclear cells. The V gene is TRBV18, the J gene TRBJ2-7; 7 nucleotides match TRBD1. This clonotype originated in a person aged 18 to 75 in good health. Incomplete CDR3 DNA: TGTGCCAGCTCACCGGGGTGGGACAGCTACGAG. This codes for CASSPGWDSYE. Given in full, the CDR3 is CASSPGWDSYEQYF.